A single sample is the source of the 10 T cell receptor beta chains below, sequenced in a study of blood T cell repertoires in COVID-19. Measured with immunoSEQ multiplex PCR; TCRdb has only the in-frame clones, and not every one. This sample carries 55,000 to 90,000 clones, 85% to 90% of them seen once, and the ten largest clones take about 1.4%. Sequences were obtained from peripheral blood. Source of these receptors: a human donor in a cohort sampled during active COVID-19.

This rearrangement joins TRBV6-5 to TRBJ2-3; TRBD2 agrees at 9 bases. From germline, CDR1 is MNHEY and CDR2 SVGAGI. The CDR3 loop spans 15 amino acids. V lost 6 bases and J lost 3; bases outside the gene matches: 7. CDR3 DNA: TGTGCCAGCAGAGTAGCGGGAGTGCTGACAGATACGCAGTATTTT. Amino acid sequence: CASRVAGVLTDTQYF.

The chain employs TRBV7-8 and TRBJ2-2; 9 bases match TRBD2. The CDR3 is made up of 16 amino acids. Trimming took 5 bases from V and 3 from J; bases not matched to a gene: 7. CDR1 and CDR2 (germline): SGHVS, FQNEAQ. The CDR3 DNA follows: TGTGCCAGCAGCCAGACCGGCGGGAGGGACACCGGGGAGCTGTTTTTT. Residues: CASSQTGGRDTGELFF. Full variable domain (outside the CDR3, taken from reference TRBV7-8 and TRBJ2-2): GAGVSQSPRYKVAKRGQDVALRCDPISGHVSLFWYQQALGQGPEFLTYFQNEAQLDKSGLPSDRFFAERPEGSVSTLKIQRTQQEDSAVYLCASSQTGGRDTGELFFGEGSRLTVL.

The rearrangement uses TRBV28 and TRBJ1-5; 7 bases agree with TRBD1. V lost 2 bases, J lost 4 bases, and 8 bases stayed unmatched. The CDR3 covers 16 residues. Germline assignment: CDR1 MDHEN and CDR2 SYDVKM. CDR3 protein: CASSLEGALKNQPQHF. The CDR3 nucleotides read TGTGCCAGCAGTTTAGAGGGGGCTCTGAAAAATCAGCCCCAGCATTTT.

The chain links TRBV10-1 to TRBJ2-5; no definite D call. Trimming shortened V by 0 bases and J by 5 bases, and 10 bases separated the two germline ends. Germline CDR1 is WNHNN and CDR2 is SYGVQD (reference sequence). The CDR3 spans 14 residues. The CDR3 nucleotides read TGCGCCAGCAGTGAGTCCCCCACTCGGGAGACCCAGTACTTC. Translated: CASSESPTRETQYF.

V gene TRBV7-2 combines with J gene TRBJ2-3, with TRBD1 matching 7 bases. There are 15 residues in the CDR3. Per germline, CDR1 SGHTA and CDR2 FQGNSA. J gave up 2 bases and V 5 bases, and 7 bases lay outside the gene matches. CDR3 loop: CASSPRGQNTDTQYF. The CDR3 region has the DNA TGTGCCAGCAGCCCCCGGGGACAGAACACAGATACGCAGTATTTT. Variable domain in full (rest from reference TRBV7-2 and TRBJ2-3): GAGVSQSPSNKVTEKGKDVELRCDPISGHTALYWYRQSLGQGLEFLIYFQGNSAPDKSGLPSDRFSAERTGGSVSTLTIQRTQQEDSAVYLCASSPRGQNTDTQYFGPGTRLTVL.

The genes are TRBV19 and TRBJ2-1; the match to TRBD2 covers 7 bases. Unmatched junction bases numbered 7, after V lost 9 bases and J lost 5 bases. This CDR3 is built from 13 residues. Per germline, CDR1 LNHDA and CDR2 SQIVND (reference sequence). CDR3 in DNA: TGTGCCAGCTGGGGGGAGGGGAACAATGAGCAGTTCTTC. Amino acids: CASWGEGNNEQFF.

The chain combines TRBV6-2 or TRBV6-3 with TRBJ2-7, with 8 positions matching TRBD1. After removal of 6 bases from V and 5 bases from J, the junction contained 6 bases not matched to a gene. This CDR3 spans 13 amino acids. The germline gives CDR1 MNHEY, CDR2 SVGEGT. CDR3 DNA: TGTGCCAGCAGCTCCGGGACAGGCCACGAGCAGTACTTC. It translates to CASSSGTGHEQYF.

This clone appeared a few times. The CDR3 here is CASSQGQGGQETQYF. As DNA, the CDR3 is TGTGCCAGCAGCCAGGGACAGGGGGGACAAGAGACCCAGTACTTC. The chain uses TRBV4-2 and TRBJ2-5, with TRBD1 identical over 11 bases. The CDR3 covers 15 residues. CDR1 LGHNA and CDR2 YNFKEQ come from the germline V gene. Trimming at V came to 3 bases and at J to 2 bases, leaving 2 bases not matched to a gene.

The rearrangement joins TRBV7-7 to TRBJ2-7, with D possibly being TRBD1 (6 bases). The CDR3 length is 16 residues. V was clipped by 6 bases and J by 5 bases, with 23 bases between them. Germline assignment: CDR1 SSHAT and CDR2 FNYEAQ (reference sequence). The CDR3 sequence: CASRHTLGGSTHEQYV. The CDR3 coding sequence is TGTGCCAGCAGGCACACCCTAGGGGGAAGCACACACGAGCAGTACGTC.

The chain employs TRBV3-1 (or the pseudogene TRBV3-2) and TRBJ1-1; 8 nucleotides match TRBD1. The CDR3 totals 19 residues. CDR1 LGHDT and CDR2 YNNKEL come from the germline V gene (reference sequence). The junction had 17 bases not matched to a gene; V was cut back by 1 base and J by 4 bases. Here the CDR3 reads CASSQVWQGARELGTEAFF. The CDR3 DNA reads as TGTGCCAGCAGCCAAGTATGGCAGGGGGCGCGGGAGTTGGGCACTGAAGCTTTCTTT.